This passage covers 25 T cell receptor beta chains from one sample sequenced in a study of regulatory T cells in long-lasting Graves disease. Library construction for TCR beta used iRepertoire HTBI primers and Arm-PCR of CDR3 regions. TCRdb ran MiXCR on the multiplex PCR reads and lists one entry per CDR3 protein. The top ten clones hold around 30% of a sample with 390,000 or so distinct CDR3 sequences, roughly 23% of them seen once. Time point in this sample: persistent/refractory GD, antithyroid drugs over 5 years with positive TRAb. The TCR library was made from RNA extracted from PBMCs. Sequenced here: peripheral blood mononuclear cells (PBMCs), sampled when the disease was refractory, from a patient treated with antithyroid drugs. The receptors were sampled from a woman aged 40 to 50 with Graves disease.

This clonotype was detected many times. V gene TRBV28 combines with J gene TRBJ2-5, with D perhaps TRBD1 (5 bases). This CDR3 contains 14 residues. V was clipped by 5 bases and J by 5 bases, with 15 bases between them. Germline CDR1 is MDHEN and CDR2 is SYDVKM. The CDR3 nucleotides are TGTGCCAGCAGTACCCCCCAGTGGGGCGAGACCCAGTACTTC. Amino acid sequence: CASSTPQWGETQYF.

The chain combines TRBV10-3 with TRBJ2-5; D call uncertain. The germline CDR1 and CDR2 sequences are ENHRY and SYGVKD. The V and J ends lost 4 bases and 2 bases respectively, with 8 bases between them. The length of the CDR3 is 13 residues. In nucleotides, the CDR3 is TGTGCCATCAGTGTGCTTTTACAAGAGACCCAGTACTTC. Its protein is CAISVLLQETQYF.

This clonotype was seen a few times. The rearrangement joins TRBV19 to TRBJ2-5; 7 nucleotides align to TRBD2. V lost 3 bases and J lost 2; bases outside the gene matches: 3. The CDR3 spans 14 residues. The germline CDR1 and CDR2 sequences are LNHDA and SQIVND (reference sequence). CDR3 amino acids: CASSIGLVQETQYF. As DNA, the CDR3 is TGTGCCAGTAGTATCGGACTAGTACAAGAGACCCAGTACTTC.

Concerning this clonotype itself: With a much larger clone just one base away, this may be a read error. J is TRBJ1-1 and V is TRBV20-1; 8 positions agree with TRBD1. In germline, CDR1 is DFQATT, CDR2 SNEGSKA (reference sequence). This CDR3 is built from 15 residues. CDR3 protein: CGARAPGGVNAEAFF. As DNA, the CDR3 is TGCGGTGCTAGAGCCCCAGGGGGCGTGAACGCTGAAGCTTTCTTT.

In its sample, this clonotype was seen many times. The CDR3 loop is CASSYPLGQATDTQYF. The CDR3 coding sequence is TGTGCCAGCAGTTACCCACTCGGTCAGGCTACAGATACGCAGTATTTT. This rearrangement joins TRBV6-5 to TRBJ2-3; unclear D gene. CDR1 is MNHEY, CDR2 SVGAGI, per germline. The CDR3 is 16 residues long. The germline V and J ends were trimmed by 2 bases and 3 bases, with 15 bases remaining between them.

The chain is built from TRBV19 and TRBJ1-1; perhaps TRBD1 as D (5 bases). Germline CDR1 and CDR2: LNHDA and SQIVND (reference sequence). This CDR3 spans 15 amino acids. V was shortened by 11 bases and J by 6 bases, with 25 bases between the two germline ends. CDR3 nucleotide sequence: TGTGCCTCAACGGGGCAGGGTGGGGGGATCGCTGAAGCTTTCTTT. Amino acid sequence: CASTGQGGGIAEAFF.

The CDR3: CASSPHGGRQPQHF. As DNA, the CDR3 is TGTGCCAGCAGTCCTCATGGGGGGCGACAGCCCCAGCATTTT. V gene TRBV25-1 combines with J gene TRBJ1-5, with a possible D match to TRBD1 (6 bases). This CDR3 comprises 14 residues. Trimming pared 5 bases from V and 7 bases from J, leaving 15 bases between. CDR1 and CDR2 from the germline V gene are MGHDK and SYGVNS.

This clonotype was counted a single time. The rearrangement links TRBV6-1 to TRBJ1-2; 7 nucleotides align to TRBD1. The germline gives CDR1 MNHNS, CDR2 SASEGT. The ends lost 0 bases at V and 4 bases at J; junction bases unmatched: 8. There are 16 residues in the CDR3. CDR3 sequence reads: CASSEAAGQAGYGYTF. In DNA form, the CDR3 reads TGTGCCAGCAGTGAAGCGGCCGGACAGGCGGGCTATGGCTACACCTTC.

In the case of this clonotype: A far larger clone differs by one base, so this is likely a read error. The rearrangement joins TRBV2 to TRBJ1-5, with D possibly TRBD1 on 5 matching bases. The CDR3 loop spans 19 amino acids. The germline V gene has CDR1 SNHLY and CDR2 FYNNEI. Trimming took off 5 bases at V and 0 bases at J, with 23 bases between the two ends. The CDR3 sequence: CASSYSFLQVAYSNQPQHF. As DNA, the CDR3 is TGTGCCAGCAGTTACTCTTTCCTACAGGTAGCTTATAGCAATCAGCCCCAGCATTTT.

V usage is TRBV28 and J usage is TRBJ2-3, with TRBD2 matching over 7 bases. Germline CDR1 and CDR2: MDHEN and SYDVKM. This CDR3 is 16 amino acids long. The junction had 8 bases not matched to a gene; V was cut back by 3 bases and J by 2 bases. This chain's CDR3 is CASSFYGGSPTDTQYF. The DNA of the CDR3 is TGTGCCAGCAGTTTTTACGGCGGGAGCCCCACAGATACGCAGTATTTT.

This clonotype was counted a few times. The chain has TRBV3-1 and TRBJ1-1; D is possibly TRBD1 (5 bases). The V end was cut by 2 bases, the J end by 2 bases, with 9 bases between. CDR1 LGHDT and CDR2 YNNKEL come from the germline V gene (reference sequence). The CDR3 totals 14 residues. The CDR3 loop reads CASSQWTRNTEAFF. CDR3 coding DNA: TGTGCCAGCAGCCAATGGACAAGAAACACTGAAGCTTTCTTT.

The J gene is TRBJ2-7, the V gene TRBV5-1; D is perhaps TRBD2 (6 bases). V was clipped by 4 bases and J by 3 bases, with 17 bases between them. Germline loops: CDR1 SGHRS, CDR2 YFSETQ. The CDR3 is 15 residues long. CDR3: CASSGGPSGFYEQYF. CDR3 nucleotides: TGCGCCAGCAGCGGAGGGCCATCTGGTTTCTACGAGCAGTACTTC.

The J gene is TRBJ2-4, the V gene TRBV5-6; 8 bases match TRBD1. With 3 bases clipped from V and 7 bases from J, the junction kept 12 bases outside the gene matches. Germline V gene data show CDR1 as SGHDT and CDR2 as YYEEEE. The CDR3 has 16 amino acids. The CDR3 here is CASSSEPGQGSNIQYF. CDR3 DNA: TGTGCCAGCAGCTCGGAACCCGGACAGGGTTCGAACATTCAGTACTTC.

The V call is TRBV11-3, the J call TRBJ2-7; 9 bases map to TRBD1. Germline V CDR1 and CDR2: SGHNT, YENEEA. After removal of 5 bases from V and 4 bases from J, the junction contained 12 bases not matched to a gene. There are 16 residues in the CDR3. CDR3 amino acids: CASSRFGQGPPYEQYF. The DNA of the CDR3 is TGTGCCAGCAGCCGATTCGGACAGGGGCCCCCATACGAGCAGTACTTC.

This clonotype was seen ten or more times. As DNA, the CDR3 is TGTGCCATCAGTGAGTCGGGGGCGGGAGAGACCCAGTACTTC. Amino acids: CAISESGAGETQYF. The genes are TRBV10-3 and TRBJ2-5, with a tentative D call TRBD1 (6 bases). This CDR3 is 14 amino acids long. Trimming shortened V by 0 bases and J by 4 bases, and 9 bases separated the two germline ends. Germline CDR1 is ENHRY and CDR2 is SYGVKD.

There are a few counts of this clonotype. The chain couples TRBV6-2 or TRBV6-3 to TRBJ2-7; 8 bases map to TRBD2. This CDR3 comprises 14 residues. The germline CDR1 and CDR2 sequences are MNHEY and SVGEGT. Unmatched junction bases numbered 6, after V lost 5 bases and J lost 3 bases. The CDR3 nucleotides are TGTGCCAGCAGTCAGCAAGCGGGAGTCTACGAGCAGTACTTC. Translation gives CASSQQAGVYEQYF.

V usage is TRBV28 and J usage is TRBJ2-7; the D gene is possibly TRBD2 (5 bases). V was trimmed by 5 bases and J by 6 bases, leaving 20 bases between them. This CDR3 comprises 15 residues. Germline V CDR1 and CDR2: MDHEN, SYDVKM. The DNA for the CDR3 is TGTGCCAGCAGTCCCCCACTCGGGGAAGGCGCCGAGCAGTACTTC. This codes for CASSPPLGEGAEQYF.

This clonotype came up a few times. V and J are TRBV14 and TRBJ1-4; D is perhaps TRBD1 (5 bases). CDR1 and CDR2 (germline): SGHDN, FVKESK. The CDR3 loop spans 14 amino acids. Trimming stripped 1 base from V and 4 bases from J, with 7 bases between. CDR3: CASSQGQLNEKLFF. CDR3 nucleotide sequence: TGTGCCAGCAGCCAAGGACAGCTTAATGAAAAACTGTTTTTT.

This clonotype has just one count. The chain joins TRBV13 to TRBJ2-7, with TRBD1 matching 10 bases. The germline V gene encodes CDR1 PRHDT and CDR2 FYEKMQ (reference sequence). The V gene end was trimmed by 5 bases and the J gene end by 3 bases; junction bases not matched to a gene: 10. This CDR3 has 16 residues. As DNA, the CDR3 is TGTGCCAGCAGCATTCGACAGGGGGCCATGCTCTACGAGCAGTACTTC. Amino acid sequence: CASSIRQGAMLYEQYF.

This rearrangement joins TRBV20-1 to TRBJ2-2; the D gene could be TRBD1 or TRBD2 (6 bases each). V shed 2 bases and J shed 2 bases, with 12 bases lying between them. Per germline, CDR1 DFQATT and CDR2 SNEGSKA (reference sequence). This CDR3 spans 15 amino acids. Here the CDR3 reads CSARQEGVNTGELFF. The CDR3 DNA follows: TGCAGTGCTAGACAGGAGGGGGTCAACACCGGGGAGCTGTTTTTT.

As for this clonotype: The junction and the germline gene differ at one end; a read error may be behind it. The rearrangement links TRBV11-2 to TRBJ2-7, with 8 bases identical to TRBD1. CDR3 length: 14 amino acids. Per germline, CDR1 SGHAT and CDR2 FQNNGV. CDR3 nucleotides: TGCGCCAGCAGCCAACCCACAGGGGGATACGAGCAGTACTTC. Translating it yields CASSQPTGGYEQYF.

Regarding this clonotype: The conserved phenylalanine or tryptophan is not found at the CDR3 terminus, so this likely reflects a read error. The chain employs TRBV6-9 and TRBJ1-1; D might be TRBD1 (6 bases). Germline V gene sequence: CDR1 MNHGY, CDR2 SVAAGI. The CDR3 loop spans 13 amino acids. The V and J ends lost 3 bases and 6 bases respectively, with 11 bases between them. CDR3 bases: TGTGCCAGCAGTTACCTAGGGGGGTCTGAAGCTTTCCTT. Protein product: CASSYLGGSEAFL.

The CDR3 nucleotides are TGTGCCAGCTCCGCGGGGTTTTATCAGCCCCAGCATTTT. Protein sequence: CASSAGFYQPQHF. This chain links TRBV14 with TRBJ1-5, with D uncertain. The CDR3 runs 13 residues. Trimming stripped 8 bases from V and 5 bases from J, with 13 bases between. Germline CDR1 reads SGHDN; CDR2 reads FVKESK.

Many counts were recorded for this clonotype. The V gene is TRBV29-1, the J gene TRBJ2-7, with TRBD1 identical over 8 bases. CDR1 is SQVTM and CDR2 is ANQGSEA in the germline V gene. The CDR3 runs 13 residues. Trimming took 8 bases from V and 4 from J; bases not matched to a gene: 10. The CDR3 sequence is CSSDRGPFYEQYF. CDR3 in DNA: TGCAGCTCCGACAGGGGACCTTTTTACGAGCAGTACTTC.

Points on this clonotype: A junction boundary mismatches the germline segment, possibly from a read error. V gene TRBV15 combines with J gene TRBJ1-1, with a weak D call TRBD1 (5 bases). Germline V gene sequence: CDR1 LNHNV, CDR2 YYDKDF (reference sequence). The CDR3 is 13 residues long. In nucleotides, the CDR3 is TGTGCCACCAGAAGAGGGGAAAACACTGAAGCTTTCTTT. Translation gives CATRRGENTEAFF.